The next 15 T cell receptor beta chains were all read from a single sample in a study of blood T cells in healthy people across ages (dated by TCRdb to 2013 to 2016). Library prep was done by 5' RACE. These reads were obtained on an Illumina HiSeq 2500. The second PCR ran for roughly 7 to 11 cycles and used a J-beta primer mix along with a sample-barcoded 5' primer. Through fastp at Q25 and MiXCR, TCRdb rebuilt clones from the public reads, retaining in-frame beta chains. Entries are consolidated by CDR3 protein sequence, retaining the most common genes and DNA. The sample profile shows approximately 800,000 distinct CDR3 sequences; about 61% of them were found once. The ten largest clones represent more than 25% of the sample. Specimen: blood. These receptors all stem from a man between 40 and 49 years old in good health.

The V call is TRBV12-3 or TRBV12-4, the J call TRBJ1-2; unclear D gene. This CDR3 is built from 16 residues. Trimming took 7 bases from V and 4 from J, leaving 22 bases between them. In DNA, the CDR3 is TGTGCCAGCACCAGGCCGCGCCGCGGGGTTTCCTATGGCTACACCTTC. Translated, it gives CASTRPRRGVSYGYTF.

The J gene is TRBJ2-2, the V gene TRBV20-1; D is perhaps TRBD1 (6 bases). V shed 6 bases and J shed 0 bases, with 14 bases lying between them. The CDR3 has 15 amino acids. The germline V gene has CDR1 DFQATT and CDR2 SNEGSKA (reference sequence). CDR3 in amino acids: CSASTGPANTGELFF. CDR3 sequence (DNA): TGCAGTGCATCCACAGGGCCTGCGAACACCGGGGAGCTGTTTTTT.

About this clonotype itself: One end of the junction varies from germline; a read error may be responsible. V usage is TRBV12-3 or TRBV12-4 and J usage is TRBJ1-1; D may be TRBD1 (5 bases). The CDR3 is made up of 14 amino acids. DNA for the CDR3: TGTGCCAGCAGTGTAGCAGGGTTAGGGACTGAAGCTTTCTTT. It yields the protein CASSVAGLGTEAFF.

Only a few counts were recorded for this clonotype. This rearrangement joins TRBV20-1 to TRBJ2-5, with 7 positions matching TRBD2. The CDR3 totals 15 residues. Per germline, CDR1 DFQATT and CDR2 SNEGSKA (reference sequence). Germline trimming cut 2 bases from V and 5 bases from J; bases unmatched to any gene: 11. CDR3 DNA: TGCAGTGCTAGACCCTCGGCGGGAGCGTTGGAGACCCAGTACTTC. This encodes CSARPSAGALETQYF.

The CDR3 reads CASSSPATGGTYEQYF. The DNA for the CDR3 is TGTGCCAGCAGTTCGCCTGCGACAGGGGGTACCTACGAGCAGTACTTC. The chain links TRBV6-5 to TRBJ2-7; 9 bases map to TRBD1. This CDR3 contains 16 residues. V shed 4 bases, J shed 2 bases, and the junction held 9 bases outside the gene matches. In germline, CDR1 is MNHEY, CDR2 SVGAGI.

This clonotype was detected once. The CDR3 is CASSAGGAALTDTQYF. In DNA form, the CDR3 reads TGTGCCAGCAGCGCCGGCGGGGCGGCGCTCACAGATACGCAGTATTTT. The rearrangement joins TRBV9 to TRBJ2-3; D is possibly TRBD2 (6 bases). The V gene lost 3 bases and the J gene lost 2 bases, with 16 bases spanning the gap. Germline CDR1 is SGDLS and CDR2 is YYNGEE. CDR3 length: 16 amino acids. Supplemented by reference TRBV9 and TRBJ2-3, the full variable domain reads DSGVTQTPKHLITATGQRVTLRCSPRSGDLSVYWYQQSLDQGLQFLIQYYNGEERAKGNILERFSAQQFPDLHSELNLSSLELGDSALYFCASSAGGAALTDTQYFGPGTRLTVL.

The genes are TRBV6-1 and TRBJ1-5; a possible D gene is TRBD1 (6 bases). The CDR3 is 16 amino acids. V was cut by 8 bases and J by 3 bases, with 20 bases left in between. The germline V gene encodes CDR1 MNHNS and CDR2 SASEGT. DNA for the CDR3: TGTGCCAGCTCATCGGCGGGGGGCTCCTCCAATCAGCCCCAGCATTTT. Its protein product is CASSSAGGSSNQPQHF.

This clonotype was found many times. The V gene is TRBV29-1, the J gene TRBJ2-6; D remains ambiguous. The germline CDR1 and CDR2 sequences are SQVTM and ANQGSEA. There are 14 residues in the CDR3. Between the trimmed V and J ends, which lost 0 bases and 1 base, there was a span of 4 bases. The CDR3 nucleotides are TGCAGCGTTGAAGAATTATCTGGGGCCAACGTCCTGACTTTC. Amino acid sequence: CSVEELSGANVLTF.

This chain connects TRBV28 to TRBJ1-5; a possible D gene is TRBD1 (6 bases). The V end lost 3 bases, the J end lost 3 bases, and 9 bases lay between the germline ends. This CDR3 has 14 residues. The germline V gene encodes CDR1 MDHEN and CDR2 SYDVKM. In DNA, the CDR3 is TGTGCCAGCAGTTTTCGGGGGCTCAATCAGCCCCAGCATTTT. It is translated as CASSFRGLNQPQHF.

This clonotype was detected ten times or more. The chain recombines TRBV27 with TRBJ1-2, with D unclear. Germline CDR1 is MNHEY and CDR2 is SMNVEV (reference sequence). Trimming left V 8 bases short and J 2 bases short, with 9 bases between. The CDR3 length is 12 residues. The CDR3 region is CASSPGNYGYTF. DNA for the CDR3: TGTGCCAGCTCTCCGGGGAACTATGGCTACACCTTC.

The chain recombines TRBV5-1 with TRBJ2-1; TRBD2 agrees at 11 bases. J was trimmed by 8 bases and V by 0 bases; bases with no gene match: 7. The germline V gene encodes CDR1 SGHRS and CDR2 YFSETQ. The CDR3 contains 16 residues. CDR3 nucleotides: TGCGCCAGCAGCTTGGGTGGACTAGCGGGTAGCGATGAGCAGTTCTTC. Amino acids: CASSLGGLAGSDEQFF.

V and J are TRBV11-1 and TRBJ2-1; D not certain. This CDR3 is 14 amino acids long. The germline V gene encodes CDR1 SGHAT and CDR2 FQDESV (reference sequence). Trimming left V 2 bases short and J 0 bases short, with 5 bases between. Here the CDR3 DNA reads TGTGCCAGCAGCTTATATGGCTCCTACAATGAGCAGTTCTTC. This translates into CASSLYGSYNEQFF.

The genes are TRBV25-1 and TRBJ2-2; D unclear. Germline V CDR1 and CDR2: MGHDK, SYGVNS. V was cut by 0 bases and J by 1 base, with 6 bases left in between. This CDR3 spans 15 amino acids. In DNA, the CDR3 is TGTGCCAGCAGTGAATATAGGCAGAACACCGGGGAGCTGTTTTTT. The encoded protein is CASSEYRQNTGELFF.

This rearrangement joins TRBV28 to TRBJ2-7; tentative D call: TRBD1 (6 bases). The length of the CDR3 is 14 residues. Trimming took 5 bases from V and 3 from J, leaving 14 bases between them. In germline, CDR1 is MDHEN, CDR2 SYDVKM. CDR3 DNA: TGTGCCAGCAGTATCGGGACAATCCGCTACGAGCAGTACTTC. Residues: CASSIGTIRYEQYF.

This chain connects TRBV20-1 to TRBJ2-5; TRBD2 matches 9 bases. V lost 3 bases and J lost 2; bases outside the gene matches: 7. This CDR3 contains 15 residues. Germline lookup yields CDR1 DFQATT and CDR2 SNEGSKA (reference sequence). The CDR3 DNA reads TGCAGTGCTAGCGTGAGCGGGAGGAGGCAAGAGACCCAGTACTTC. This codes for CSASVSGRRQETQYF.